This TCR beta chain derives from a study of cytomegalovirus exposure and HLA in healthy donors (dated by TCRdb to 2017 to 2019). In terms of the full investigation: An earlier analysis of approximately 640 of the donors reported more than 250 Gb of sequence data and more than 90 million unique TCR beta sequences from some 180 million T cells. The study combined high-throughput TCR immunosequencing, statistical association of individual TCRs with disease status, and machine learning to predict cytomegalovirus infection status. Roughly 300 gigabases of sequencing data and 70 million to 85 million unique TCR sequences were included in an early release covering under 650 HLA-typed donors. A later genetic analysis used genome-wide SNP genotypes for about 55% of the 666 donors, treating that subset as a discovery cohort. The number of typed donors differed by locus: roughly 629-630 for A, B, C, DRB1 and DQB1; some 500 for DQA1; around 580 for DPA1; and roughly 470 for DPB1. Among some 400 genotyped donors of the cohort, an average of around 250,000 unique TCR beta nucleotide sequences was sequenced per donor, of which roughly 18% were non-productive. In an earlier analysis of more than 550 of the donors, high-throughput TCR beta sequencing was used to judge whether each TCR beta V gene segment behaved as functional or pseudogenic. The study was designed to test whether signatures of past pathogen exposure could be identified by cataloging public T cell receptors. Along with the approximately 650-subject first cohort, a separate validation cohort of about 110 different subjects was used. Rather than using new phenotypic data, the later analysis identified candidate immune exposures from TCR beta sequences and from how often those sequences occurred across donors. Because of strong linkage in the cohort, four to six DR-DQ haplotypes were treated as single units for association and clustering. All discovery cohort repertoires had been generated using a single sequencing platform. Donor age, sex, ethnicity and CMV serostatus were compiled alongside the repertoire data. HLA typing covered class I and class II loci at four-digit resolution. The genetic ancestry cluster associated with self-reported Caucasian donors included 81% of the 300 to 450 genotyped donors. Using immunosequencing, the study profiled T cell repertoires from around 680 subjects and related those repertoires to cytomegalovirus serostatus. To study patterns of TCR occurrence, a later analysis re-analyzed previously published TCR beta repertoires from 500 to 850 donors and added high-resolution HLA genotyping.

The cohort consisted of 600 to 700 healthy bone marrow donors. Cohort members were all nominally healthy when sampled, although unrecorded immune exposures were likely present. The donor tested CMV seropositive and was one of the 289 seropositive cohort members. A peripheral blood sample was provided by each donor, and peripheral blood mononuclear cells were used for TCR beta sequencing. Genomic DNA extraction from the blood cell samples was performed with the Qiagen DNeasy Blood Extraction Kit. What the study reported, not specific to this receptor: A later analysis found that TCR association rates varied across HLA loci, with DRB1 alleles showing the most associated TCRs and HLA-C alleles the fewest. Compared with the roughly 700-donor mean, donors in an Asian-associated ancestry cluster had fewer N-insertions in productive TCRs, according to a later genetic analysis. The authors suggested that the approach could potentially be extended to other disease states and immunological phenotypes. A later analysis found that HLA-associated TCR beta chains were more clonally expanded and had lower generation probabilities than equally common non-associated chains. Because the 87-base-pair reads could not distinguish some IMGT-functional V segments, including TRBV6-2 and TRBV6-3, those segments were excluded. The classifier was reported to diagnose cytomegalovirus status with high specificity and sensitivity in both the original cohort and the validation cohort. Presence/absence analyses assumed roughly uniform sequencing depth across donors, an assumption that may not hold. Strong co-occurrence of HLA alleles, especially DR and DQ, made assigning TCR associations to individual alleles difficult. An earlier analysis of several hundred of the donors showed that most TCR beta V segments appeared in productive rearrangements either about 87% or about 30% of the time, which broadly matched IMGT annotations. Because some donors lacked HLA typing at each locus, the association tests relied only on the typed subset. This cohort had only TCR beta chains sequenced, and the lack of alpha or paired-chain data limited which features could be detected. In a later analysis, most CMV-associated TCR beta chains were found to appear HLA-restricted, with HLA associations seemingly driven largely by CMV exposure. Correlated functional status among segregating V segments might reflect linkage disequilibrium, but an unknown experimental factor could not be ruled out. CMV serostatus was the only immune exposure information available for the cohort. Because counts were too low, fewer than 20 rarely observed V segments, including chromosome 9 orphons, were excluded from the earlier analysis of under 650 of the donors. V-gene and J-gene trimming of TCR beta chains was associated with a missense DCLRE1C variant in a later genetic analysis, and the association was replicated in an independent cohort. In vitro tests confirmed that a few of the cytomegalovirus-associated TCR beta chains recognize cytomegalovirus antigens. A cluster of highly shared sequence variants was judged likely to represent a technical artifact of the sequencing pipeline. A later analysis reported that several top co-occurrence clusters appeared linked to parvovirus B19, influenza, CMV and Epstein-Barr virus. Across donors, most TCR sequences were observed very rarely, whereas some public TCRs were present in many individuals. The study listed 150 to 200 TCR beta chains as associated with cytomegalovirus. At a false discovery rate of 0.05, a later analysis linked 15,000 to 20,000 TCR beta sequences to specific HLA alleles. A further reported finding was that TCR beta sequences accurately predicted the HLA-A and HLA-B alleles for most subjects in the first cohort.

This clone came up a few times. The antigen it binds to is not known. No much larger clone exists at a distance of one base, and base qualities are not known. Clipping removes 5 bases from V and 4 bases from J, with 22 as the unmatched junction base count. CDR1 SGHKS and CDR2 YYEKEE are derived from the germline V gene (reference sequence). The CDR3 starts with the cysteine, ends with the phenylalanine, and has 20 residues. Only CDR3 DNA remains: 60 bases, in frame from the first base. The library was obtained by the immunoSEQ multiplex PCR assay. For the multiplex PCR, a mixture combining 60 forward primers for TCR Vbeta segments and 13 reverse primers for TCR Jbeta segments was used. Amplification of the CDR3 region of rearranged TCR beta genes was performed with a multiplex PCR assay on genomic DNA. The amplified TCR beta libraries were sequenced on the Illumina HiSeq System as 87-base-pair reads. The paper's data handling went like this. A later analysis tallied 80 million to 95 million unique TCR beta chains across the 666 repertoires, and approximately 9.9 million of those chains were shared by two or more donors. Raw reads were error-corrected and collapsed into unique sequences by a nearest-neighbor algorithm in which closely related sequences were merged to remove PCR and sequencing errors. Alignment of CDR3 sequences to IMGT reference sequences was used to assign V, D and J gene segments. For a sequence to be retained, at least a six-nucleotide match to both a V gene segment and a J gene segment was required. Rearrangements were called productive when the CDR3 lacked stop codons and stayed in frame with V and J; all others were non-productive. Following IMGT convention, CDR3 was defined as the stretch from the second conserved V-encoded cysteine up to the conserved J-encoded phenylalanine. The earlier analysis of 500 to 750 of the donors excluded any sequence lacking an unambiguous match to a single V gene segment. An earlier analysis of a few hundred of the donors classified V segments as functional when productive rearrangements were above 56.7% and as segregating when the standard deviation between donors was above 5%. A statistical classification framework was built for diagnosing cytomegalovirus status from the catalog of TCR beta chain sequences. A later analysis assigned V and J genes by comparing TCR nucleotide sequences with IMGT/GENE-DB human TR gene sequences. In a later analysis, CDR3 sequences and most-parsimonious VDJ recombination scenarios were assigned using the TCRdist pipeline. A later analysis defined each TCR beta chain by its CDR3 amino acid sequence plus V-gene family, and excluded reads lacking a unique V-gene family. In a later analysis, 450 to 600 highly shared, low-generation-probability nucleotide sequences were removed to address suspected cross-contamination and a sequencing artifact. In a later analysis, a clonal expansion index for each public chain was calculated from normalized within-repertoire ranks of inferred template counts. A later analysis computed generation probabilities with a VDJ recombination model fitted to out-of-frame rearrangements, and checked the results against IGoR. In a later analysis, hypergeometric tests were used to score TCR-TCR, TCR-HLA and TCR-CMV co-occurrence, with a repertoire-size bias correction applied to TCR pairs. To estimate false discovery rates, a later analysis permuted the HLA or CMV assignments 20 times. A later analysis grouped co-occurring TCRs with DBSCAN, adding TCRdist sequence similarity when clustering within HLA-allele-positive subsets. Repertoires with fewer than 30,000 or more than 120,000 public chains were left out of co-occurrence clustering, as were about 5 repertoires with anomalous nucleotide sharing. TCRdb retrieved this table from immuneACCESS and kept in-frame rearrangements only. Not all clones are present; in checked studies, unresolved V genes account for under half, and no reason is known for the remainder. D and trimming were read from the DNA, whereas the V and J calls and clone size are those reported in that table. The sample table lists over 100,000 clones, roughly three quarters of them with a count of one. The ten top clones hold 8.5% to 10% of the sample.

The rearrangement joined TRBV5-5 to TRBJ2-3; 10 bases in between match TRBD2. The clonotype was recovered from a male donor in good health and CMV-seropositive. The sequenced sample consisted of PBMCs. The CDR3 in this case is CASSFTLRLAGLDPADTQYF. The DNA sequence is given as TGTGCCAGCAGTTTTACGCTGAGACTAGCGGGCCTCGACCCAGCAGATACGCAGTATTTT.